What follows are 27 T cell receptor beta chains derived from one specimen sequenced in a study of cytomegalovirus exposure and HLA in healthy donors. Method: immunoSEQ multiplex PCR; TCRdb's copy keeps in-frame clones and lacks some. Counted here are about 110,000 clones, around 82% occurring once; the ten biggest clones make up 3%. Sequenced input: PBMCs. These receptors were collected from a woman between 18 and 29 years old in good health and CMV-seronegative.

The J gene is TRBJ2-7, the V gene TRBV5-5; the match to TRBD1 covers 7 bases. This CDR3 has 14 residues. V lost 5 bases to trimming and J lost 1 base; unmatched junction nucleotides: 6. Per germline, CDR1 SGHKS and CDR2 YYEKEE (reference sequence). This chain's CDR3 is CASRPGQLSYEQYF. DNA for the CDR3: TGTGCCAGCAGACCGGGACAGCTATCCTACGAGCAGTACTTC.

The gene calls are TRBV2 and TRBJ1-6; 7 nucleotides line up with TRBD1. The CDR3 runs 18 residues. The V segment lost 4 bases and the J segment 5 bases; nucleotides outside the gene matches: 14. CDR1 is SNHLY, CDR2 FYNNEI, per germline. In DNA form, the CDR3 reads TGTGCCAGCAGTGGTTACAGGGGCCCTTTTATTGATAATTCACCCCTCCACTTT. This sequence encodes CASSGYRGPFIDNSPLHF.

The chain joins TRBV19 to TRBJ2-2; tentatively, D is TRBD2 (6 bases). The germline V gene encodes CDR1 LNHDA and CDR2 SQIVND (reference sequence). CDR3 size: 14 residues. Trimming removed 9 bases at V and 2 bases at J, with 13 bases between. The CDR3 region is CASQMGGNTGELFF. The DNA for the CDR3 is TGTGCCAGCCAGATGGGGGGAAACACCGGGGAGCTGTTTTTT.

V is TRBV2 and J is TRBJ1-4; D call uncertain. Germline assignment: CDR1 SNHLY and CDR2 FYNNEI. V shed 8 bases and J shed 4 bases, with 8 bases lying between them. This CDR3 has 12 residues. CDR3 sequence reads: CASGEGNEKLFF. CDR3 DNA sequence: TGTGCCAGCGGGGAGGGTAATGAAAAACTGTTTTTT.

The rearrangement joins TRBV7-6 to TRBJ2-1, with 9 bases identical to TRBD2. Germline V gene sequence: CDR1 SGHVS, CDR2 FNYEAQ. This CDR3 comprises 15 residues. With 1 base clipped from V and 5 bases from J, the junction kept 3 bases outside the gene matches. For the CDR3, the DNA is TGTGCCAGCAGCTTAGGGGCGGGGGGGCACAATGAGCAGTTCTTC. Its protein is CASSLGAGGHNEQFF.

This clone was counted many times. The chain uses TRBV5-6 and TRBJ1-6; D is unresolved. V was cut by 0 bases and J by 10 bases, with 17 bases left in between. The CDR3 totals 16 residues. Germline-derived CDR1 and CDR2 are SGHDT and YYEEEE. The CDR3 DNA is TGTGCCAGCAGCTTGGGGATAGGCCGGCCGGAGTCACCCCTCCACTTT. Protein: CASSLGIGRPESPLHF. Looking up the rest from reference TRBV5-6 and TRBJ1-6 gives the full variable domain: DAGVTQSPTHLIKTRGQQVTLRCSPKSGHDTVSWYQQALGQGPQFIFQYYEEEERQRGNFPDRFSGHQFPNYSSELNVNALLLGDSALYLCASSLGIGRPESPLHFGNGTRLTVT.

The chain employs TRBV11-2 and TRBJ2-4; no reliable D call. Germline V gene lookup returns CDR1 SGHAT and CDR2 FQNNGV. The CDR3 extends over 13 amino acids. V lost 4 bases and J 7 bases, leaving 11 bases between the germline ends. As DNA, the CDR3 is TGTGCCAGCAGCTCCCCGTTAGTTAACATTCAGTACTTC. Its translation: CASSSPLVNIQYF.

This chain links TRBV6-1 with TRBJ1-5; weak D call: TRBD1 (6 bases). V dropped 6 bases and J dropped 6 bases, with 12 bases sitting between them. This CDR3 has 13 residues. Germline V gives CDR1 MNHNS, CDR2 SASEGT. In DNA, the CDR3 is TGTGCCAGCAGACTGGACAGCCTTCAGCCCCAGCATTTT. It translates to CASRLDSLQPQHF.

This clone is termed medium-sized. The same CDR3 also results from other DNA sequences found in this sample. The chain links TRBV19 to TRBJ2-6, with 11 bases aligning to TRBD1. Per the germline V gene, CDR1 is LNHDA and CDR2 is SQIVND (reference sequence). Losses at the gene ends were 5 bases for V and 3 bases for J; bases not matched to a gene: 3. This CDR3 comprises 16 residues. The CDR3 DNA reads as TGTGCCAGTAGTCGGGACAGGGGGAGTGGGGCCAACGTCCTGACTTTC. Translating gives CASSRDRGSGANVLTF.

This clone has just a few counts. The chain joins TRBV25-1 to TRBJ1-5, with D tentatively TRBD1 (6 bases). The CDR3 runs to 16 residues. The germline V gene has CDR1 MGHDK and CDR2 SYGVNS. Trimming cost V 3 bases and J 5 bases, with 17 bases left between them. The CDR3 region has the DNA TGTGCCAGCAGTGATTCTACGGACAGAAGTTATCAGCCCCAGCATTTT. Translating gives CASSDSTDRSYQPQHF. Looking up the rest from reference TRBV25-1 and TRBJ1-5 gives the full variable domain: EADIYQTPRYLVIGTGKKITLECSQTMGHDKMYWYQQDPGMELHLIHYSYGVNSTEKGDLSSESTVSRIRTEHFPLTLESARPSHTSQYLCASSDSTDRSYQPQHFGDGTRLSIL.

The chain links TRBV27 to TRBJ2-7; 9 bases agree with TRBD2. The CDR3 spans 17 residues. Germline CDR1 and CDR2: MNHEY and SMNVEV (reference sequence). The junction had 13 bases not matched to a gene; V was cut back by 2 bases and J by 5 bases. Here the CDR3 DNA reads TGTGCCAGCAGTTTAACCCTTTCGGGACTAGCTTACCACGAGCAGTACTTC. This codes for CASSLTLSGLAYHEQYF.

This clone was detected once. The chain couples TRBV9 to TRBJ1-2; 7 nucleotides align to TRBD1. Germline V gene lookup returns CDR1 SGDLS and CDR2 YYNGEE. Germline trimming cut 2 bases from V and 3 bases from J; bases unmatched to any gene: 10. The CDR3 has 16 amino acids. CDR3 nucleotide sequence: TGTGCCAGCAGCGTCAAACCGGGACAGACTTACTATGGCTACACCTTC. Encoded protein: CASSVKPGQTYYGYTF.

V and J are TRBV15 and TRBJ2-7; 8 bases line up with TRBD1. With V trimmed by 0 bases and J by 2 bases, 3 bases remained unmatched. This CDR3 region has 15 residues. The germline CDR1 and CDR2 sequences are LNHNV and YYDKDF (reference sequence). The CDR3 spells CATSRDRGPPYEQYF. DNA of the CDR3: TGTGCCACCAGCAGAGACAGGGGGCCCCCCTACGAGCAGTACTTC. The variable domain in full, with the rest retrieved from reference TRBV15 and TRBJ2-7, is DAMVIQNPRYQVTQFGKPVTLSCSQTLNHNVMYWYQQKSSQAPKLLFHYYDKDFNNEADTPDNFQSRRPNTSFCFLDIRSPGLGDTAMYLCATSRDRGPPYEQYFGPGTRLTVT.

The genes are TRBV7-9 and TRBJ1-2, with D perhaps TRBD1 (6 bases). V lost 5 bases and J lost 2, with 12 bases in between. The germline CDR1 and CDR2 sequences are SEHNR and FQNEAQ (reference sequence). The CDR3 covers 14 residues. The CDR3 bases are TGTGCCAGCAGCCCAGGGGCGGAAAACTATGGCTACACCTTC. Residues: CASSPGAENYGYTF.

The rearrangement joins TRBV19 to TRBJ1-4; TRBD1 is a possible D gene (6 bases). The CDR3 contains 14 residues. Germline CDR1 LNHDA, CDR2 SQIVND (reference sequence). V gave up 7 bases and J gave up 8 bases, with 17 bases separating them. CDR3 sequence (DNA): TGTGCCAGTACCCCCGCACAGGGATGGGAAAAACTGTTTTTT. This codes for CASTPAQGWEKLFF.

The gene calls are TRBV7-9 and TRBJ1-4; perhaps TRBD1 as D (5 bases). V was trimmed by 5 bases and J by 5 bases, leaving 15 bases between them. This CDR3 is 15 amino acids long. Germline-derived CDR1 and CDR2 are SEHNR and FQNEAQ (reference sequence). CDR3 bases: TGTGCCAGCAGCCCCGGGGGAGGGGAAAATGAAAAACTGTTTTTT. It codes for CASSPGGGENEKLFF.

V usage is TRBV14 and J usage is TRBJ2-5; D unclear. Trimming removed 0 bases at V and 11 bases at J, with 10 bases between. Per germline, CDR1 SGHDN and CDR2 FVKESK. The CDR3 contains 12 residues. The CDR3 reads CASSQDRLRQYF. The CDR3 nucleotides are TGTGCCAGCAGCCAAGACCGTCTGCGACAGTACTTC.

The gene calls are TRBV2 and TRBJ2-5, with D perhaps matching TRBD2 (5 bases). CDR3 size: 15 residues. Germline assignment: CDR1 SNHLY and CDR2 FYNNEI. Trimming removed 3 bases at V and 5 bases at J, with 16 bases between. The CDR3 here is CASSEALAARETQYF. The CDR3, as DNA: TGTGCCAGCAGTGAGGCGCTAGCTGCTAGGGAGACCCAGTACTTC.

In its sample, this clone was seen once. The genes are TRBV20-1 and TRBJ1-1; D gene ambiguous. In germline, CDR1 is DFQATT, CDR2 SNEGSKA (reference sequence). V was clipped by 5 bases and J by 11 bases, with 12 bases between them. The CDR3 has 10 residues. In DNA, the CDR3 is TGCAGTGCTCGGAGGGAGAGGGCTTTCTTT. Its protein is CSARRERAFF.

For this clone: Other DNA sequences in this specimen translate into the identical CDR3. This chain links TRBV13 with TRBJ2-7, with D possibly TRBD2 on 6 matching bases. V gave up 2 bases and J gave up 7 bases, with 6 bases separating them. The CDR3 has 11 amino acids. Germline V gene lookup returns CDR1 PRHDT and CDR2 FYEKMQ (reference sequence). CDR3 sequence reads: CASSLRGEQYF. DNA for the CDR3: TGTGCCAGCAGCTTACGGGGGGAGCAGTACTTC.

This chain uses TRBV6-1 with TRBJ1-3, with TRBD1 matching over 9 bases. V dropped 1 base and J dropped 4; count of bases not matched to a gene: 2. Germline CDR1 MNHNS, CDR2 SASEGT. The CDR3 contains 15 residues. CDR3 loop: CASSEDRGHGNTIYF. In nucleotides, the CDR3 is TGTGCCAGCAGTGAAGACAGGGGGCACGGAAACACCATATATTTT.

The chain recombines TRBV7-2 with TRBJ2-4; 13 nucleotides line up with TRBD2. The length of the CDR3 is 17 residues. The germline V gene encodes CDR1 SGHTA and CDR2 FQGNSA. The V gene end was trimmed by 2 bases and the J gene end by 6 bases; junction bases not matched to a gene: 7. The CDR3 region is CASSLKQRLAGGNIQYF. The DNA of the CDR3 is TGTGCCAGCAGCTTAAAACAGAGACTAGCGGGGGGAAACATTCAGTACTTC.

This clone was detected only a few times. The gene calls are TRBV7-8 and TRBJ2-5; no firm D call. Trimming took 5 bases from V and 0 from J, leaving 10 bases between them. Germline CDR1 and CDR2: SGHVS and FQNEAQ. CDR3 length: 14 residues. The CDR3 protein is CASSPDSHQETQYF. For the CDR3, the DNA is TGTGCCAGCAGCCCTGACTCGCACCAAGAGACCCAGTACTTC. The whole variable domain, remainder taken from reference TRBV7-8 and TRBJ2-5, is GAGVSQSPRYKVAKRGQDVALRCDPISGHVSLFWYQQALGQGPEFLTYFQNEAQLDKSGLPSDRFFAERPEGSVSTLKIQRTQQEDSAVYLCASSPDSHQETQYFGPGTRLLVL.

The chain couples TRBV4-1 to TRBJ1-4; perhaps TRBD1 as D (5 bases). Germline V lookup: CDR1 MGHRA, CDR2 YSYEKL. CDR3 length: 16 residues. The ends were cut back, 0 bases at V and 9 bases at J, with 17 bases in the middle. CDR3 DNA: TGCGCCAGCAGCCAAGAGGCGGGGACGGTCCGGCAAAAACTGTTTTTT. Amino acid sequence: CASSQEAGTVRQKLFF.

The chain combines TRBV11-2 with TRBJ1-2; D call uncertain. This CDR3 is 13 amino acids long. V dropped 2 bases and J dropped 3 bases, with 7 bases sitting between them. Per germline, CDR1 SGHAT and CDR2 FQNNGV. DNA for the CDR3: TGTGCCAGCAGCTTATATGCGGACTATGGCTACACCTTC. Translation: CASSLYADYGYTF.

The rearrangement links TRBV7-9 to TRBJ1-6, with D perhaps TRBD1 (5 bases). Between the trimmed V and J ends, which lost 4 bases and 10 bases, there was a span of 14 bases. The CDR3 loop spans 14 amino acids. In germline, CDR1 is SEHNR, CDR2 FQNEAQ (reference sequence). CDR3 bases: TGTGCCAGCAGCTACGACCAGGGTCTCTCACCCCTCCACTTT. Translation: CASSYDQGLSPLHF. Full variable domain (rest looked up from reference TRBV7-9 and TRBJ1-6): DTGVSQNPRHKITKRGQNVTFRCDPISEHNRLYWYRQTLGQGPEFLTYFQNEAQLEKSRLLSDRFSAERPKGSFSTLEIQRTEQGDSAMYLCASSYDQGLSPLHFGNGTRLTVT.

The V call is TRBV10-3, the J call TRBJ2-2; weak D call: TRBD1 (5 bases). The germline V gene has CDR1 ENHRY and CDR2 SYGVKD. The CDR3 totals 14 residues. V dropped 6 bases and J dropped 1 base, with 9 bases sitting between them. The CDR3 coding sequence is TGTGCCATCAGACCCGGACAGAACACCGGGGAGCTGTTTTTT. This sequence encodes CAIRPGQNTGELFF.